The 27 T cell receptor beta chains listed next were all sequenced from one sample in a study of T-cell memory formation after mild COVID-19. MiXCR was run by TCRdb on the 5' RACE reads, yielding one entry per CDR3 protein. There are about 440,000 distinct CDR3 sequences in the sample; approximately 20% occur only once, and 8.4% lies in the top ten. Sequences were obtained from PBMCs or a T cell subset sorted from them (not recorded which). The receptors come from an adult woman who had mild COVID-19 (a few samples of this study predate the infection). Cell type and time point are not known.

This clonotype was counted a few times. The chain recombines TRBV5-6 with TRBJ1-2; D call uncertain. V lost 1 base, J lost 8 bases, and 12 bases lay in between. Germline loops: CDR1 SGHDT, CDR2 YYEEEE. CDR3 length: 13 amino acids. CDR3 DNA: TGTGCCAGCAGCTTGCTGAGGGCAGACGGCTACACCTTC. It translates to CASSLLRADGYTF.

The chain joins TRBV5-1 to TRBJ2-7, with TRBD1 identical over 8 bases. Germline-derived CDR1 and CDR2 are SGHRS and YFSETQ. V dropped 0 bases and J dropped 5; count of bases not matched to a gene: 4. The length of the CDR3 is 14 residues. The CDR3 loop reads CASSLGQGANEQYF. The CDR3 DNA is TGCGCCAGCAGCTTGGGGCAGGGGGCAAACGAGCAGTACTTC.

This clonotype was observed a few times. The V and J genes are TRBV12-3 or TRBV12-4 and TRBJ2-7; perhaps TRBD2 as D (6 bases). V was clipped by 7 bases and J by 4 bases, with 11 bases between them. This CDR3 is 12 amino acids long. The CDR3 protein is CASTRDFYEQYF. The DNA for the CDR3 is TGTGCCAGCACCAGGGACTTTTACGAGCAGTACTTC.

The sample holds a few counts of this clonotype. The rearrangement uses TRBV10-2 and TRBJ2-7; 10 positions agree with TRBD2. Trimming at V came to 1 base and at J to 1 base, leaving 4 bases not matched to a gene. Per the germline V gene, CDR1 is WSHSY and CDR2 is SAAADI. The CDR3 has 16 amino acids. The CDR3 DNA follows: TGCGCCAGCAGTGAGTACCCTAGCGGGGGATCCTACGAGCAGTACTTC. Translation: CASSEYPSGGSYEQYF.

This clonotype has just a few counts. CDR3 in amino acids: CASSLPNRPGEQYF. The CDR3 bases are TGTGCCAGCAGTTTGCCGAACAGGCCCGGCGAGCAGTACTTC. The chain couples TRBV12-3 or TRBV12-4 to TRBJ2-7; maybe TRBD1 (5 bases). This CDR3 contains 14 residues. Trimming cost V 3 bases and J 6 bases, with 15 bases left between them.

This clonotype was seen a handful of times. This chain uses TRBV7-2 with TRBJ2-1, with a weak D call TRBD1 (6 bases). This CDR3 region has 13 residues. Deletions cut 5 bases from V and 5 bases from J, with 10 bases between. Germline V gives CDR1 SGHTA, CDR2 FQGNSA. This CDR3 is CASSDNRDNEQFF. In DNA form, the CDR3 reads TGTGCCAGCAGCGACAACAGGGACAATGAGCAGTTCTTC.

This chain connects TRBV7-3 to TRBJ1-5; the D gene is possibly TRBD1 (5 bases). The V and J ends lost 2 bases and 2 bases respectively, with 10 bases between them. Germline values: CDR1 SGHTA, CDR2 FQGTGA. The length of the CDR3 is 15 residues. Here the CDR3 DNA reads TGTGCCAGCAGCTTATTCGGGGGAGGCAATCAGCCCCAGCATTTT. Protein: CASSLFGGGNQPQHF.

The V gene is TRBV9, the J gene TRBJ1-3; D is undetermined. From germline, CDR1 is SGDLS and CDR2 YYNGEE. V was cut by 1 base and J by 8 bases, with 4 bases left in between. This CDR3 spans 11 amino acids. This CDR3 is CASSVWYTIYF. CDR3 sequence (DNA): TGTGCCAGCAGCGTATGGTACACCATATATTTT. The entire variable domain, with the rest obtained from reference TRBV9 and TRBJ1-3, is as follows: DSGVTQTPKHLITATGQRVTLRCSPRSGDLSVYWYQQSLDQGLQFLIQYYNGEERAKGNILERFSAQQFPDLHSELNLSSLELGDSALYFCASSVWYTIYFGEGSWLTVV.

The chain couples TRBV4-1 to TRBJ2-3, with a tentative D call TRBD1 (6 bases). This CDR3 contains 15 residues. Between the trimmed V and J ends, which lost 1 base and 4 bases, there was a span of 12 bases. Germline CDR1 MGHRA, CDR2 YSYEKL. The CDR3 nucleotides are TGCGCCAGCAGCCAAGTACCAGGGGCCCCAGATACGCAGTATTTT. Its translation is CASSQVPGAPDTQYF.

The V gene is TRBV2, the J gene TRBJ2-7; 9 bases are shared with TRBD1. The V and J ends lost 2 bases and 2 bases, in that order; junction bases with no gene match: 10. This CDR3 is 17 amino acids long. Per the germline V gene, CDR1 is SNHLY and CDR2 is FYNNEI. CDR3 amino acids: CASSESGTGLRTYEQYF. Written as DNA, the CDR3 is TGTGCCAGCAGTGAAAGCGGGACAGGGCTTCGGACCTACGAGCAGTACTTC.

The gene calls are TRBV5-1 and TRBJ2-3; tentative D call: TRBD2 (7 bases). The CDR3 contains 15 residues. The germline gives CDR1 SGHRS, CDR2 YFSETQ. The ends were cut back, 4 bases at V and 1 base at J, with 13 bases in the middle. DNA of the CDR3: TGCGCCAGCAGCAGCGGGACAACGGGCACAGATACGCAGTATTTT. Amino acid sequence: CASSSGTTGTDTQYF.

A few counts support this clonotype. The chain uses TRBV7-2 and TRBJ2-5; D remains unclear. V lost 2 bases to trimming and J lost 7 bases, with 8 bases between them. In germline, CDR1 is SGHTA, CDR2 FQGNSA. This CDR3 has 12 residues. CDR3 DNA: TGTGCCAGCAGCTTAAGGGTTGGGACCCAGTACTTC. Translating it yields CASSLRVGTQYF.

The chain has TRBV12-3 or TRBV12-4 and TRBJ1-1; perhaps TRBD1 as D (6 bases). The CDR3 is 14 residues long. V shed 3 bases and J shed 6 bases, with 14 bases lying between them. In DNA, the CDR3 is TGTGCCAGCAGTTTTCATGGCGGGGGCTCTGAAGCTTTCTTT. Translating gives CASSFHGGGSEAFF.

There are a few counts of this clonotype. The chain joins TRBV7-2 to TRBJ2-1, with D perhaps assigned TRBD1 or TRBD2 (5 bases each). The CDR3 length is 15 residues. Looked up from germline, CDR1 is SGHTA and CDR2 is FQGNSA. V lost 3 bases and J lost 2, with 11 bases in between. CDR3 sequence reads: CASSFRDGTYNEQFF. In DNA form, the CDR3 reads TGTGCCAGCAGCTTCCGGGACGGAACCTACAATGAGCAGTTCTTC.

This chain connects TRBV6-1 to TRBJ2-3; D gene ambiguous. This CDR3 is 16 amino acids long. Germline CDR1 is MNHNS and CDR2 is SASEGT. V lost 2 bases and J 0 bases, leaving 12 bases between the germline ends. The CDR3 DNA is TGTGCCAGCAGTGAAAGAGTAGGCGAGAGCACAGATACGCAGTATTTT. It yields the protein CASSERVGESTDTQYF.

Only a few counts were recorded for this clonotype. J is TRBJ2-3 and V is TRBV29-1; TRBD1 matches 7 bases. The ends lost 3 bases at V and 0 bases at J; junction bases unmatched: 6. The CDR3 loop spans 15 amino acids. From germline, CDR1 is SQVTM and CDR2 ANQGSEA. The CDR3 bases are TGCAGCGTTGAGGGGACAGCATCTAGCACAGATACGCAGTATTTT. This sequence encodes CSVEGTASSTDTQYF.

This clonotype was seen only a few times. The chain is built from TRBV7-9 and TRBJ2-2, with D unresolved. Between the trimmed V and J ends, which lost 8 bases and 0 bases, there was a span of 16 bases. The germline gives CDR1 SEHNR, CDR2 FQNEAQ (reference sequence). The CDR3 is made up of 16 amino acids. DNA for the CDR3: TGTGCCAGCTCGTTCGGGCGAGCGACGAACACCGGGGAGCTGTTTTTT. This encodes CASSFGRATNTGELFF.

V is TRBV5-3 and J is TRBJ2-3; 16 bases line up with TRBD2. TRBV5-3 carries the ORF label, with uncertain function. CDR3 length: 20 amino acids. The V gene end was trimmed by 4 bases and the J gene end by 3 bases; junction bases not matched to a gene: 14. CDR3 region: CARSDVGTSGGAVMTDTQYF. The CDR3 DNA is TGTGCCAGAAGCGATGTGGGGACTAGCGGGGGGGCCGTAATGACAGATACGCAGTATTTT.

The chain employs TRBV27 and TRBJ1-2, with D perhaps matching TRBD1 (5 bases). V lost 0 bases and J 6 bases, leaving 8 bases between the germline ends. Germline loops: CDR1 MNHEY, CDR2 SMNVEV (reference sequence). CDR3 length: 13 amino acids. CDR3: CASSLSRGDGYTF. The CDR3 DNA reads as TGTGCCAGCAGTTTATCTCGGGGGGATGGCTACACCTTC.

This clonotype was seen a few times. The rearrangement links TRBV7-3 to TRBJ2-1; the D is unclear. V dropped 3 bases and J dropped 6 bases, with 12 bases sitting between them. There are 14 residues in the CDR3. CDR1 and CDR2 from the germline V gene are SGHTA and FQGTGA. The CDR3 is CASSFPGRSNEQFF. The CDR3 region has the DNA TGTGCCAGCAGCTTCCCCGGTAGATCCAATGAGCAGTTCTTC.

Only a few counts were recorded for this clonotype. The chain is built from TRBV29-1 and TRBJ1-2; no definite D call. V lost 6 bases and J 4 bases, leaving 18 bases between the germline ends. Germline CDR1 SQVTM, CDR2 ANQGSEA. This CDR3 has 14 amino acids. The CDR3 spells CSVGRQGPAYGYTF. The DNA for the CDR3 is TGCAGCGTCGGACGTCAAGGTCCCGCCTATGGCTACACCTTC. Filled out from reference TRBV29-1 and TRBJ1-2, the complete variable domain reads SAVISQKPSRDICQRGTSLTIQCQVDSQVTMMFWYRQQPGQSLTLIATANQGSEATYESGFVIDKFPISRPNLTFSTLTVSNMSPEDSSIYLCSVGRQGPAYGYTFGSGTRLTVV.

V is TRBV11-2 and J is TRBJ1-1; 7 positions agree with TRBD1. The CDR3 loop spans 21 amino acids. Trimming cost V 4 bases and J 9 bases; bases outside gene matches: 32. Germline lookup yields CDR1 SGHAT and CDR2 FQNNGV. CDR3 loop: CASSSHKQGFKTGGPPGKAFF. The CDR3 nucleotides read TGTGCCAGCAGCTCCCACAAACAGGGGTTCAAAACTGGGGGCCCACCTGGGAAAGCTTTCTTT.

J is TRBJ1-5 and V is TRBV12-3 or TRBV12-4; D is ambiguous. This CDR3 is 12 amino acids long. V lost 7 bases and J lost 4, with 8 bases in between. This CDR3 reads CASMVGNQPQHF. The CDR3 region has the DNA TGTGCCAGCATGGTAGGTAATCAGCCCCAGCATTTT.

V and J are TRBV15 and TRBJ2-7, with D unresolved. Trimming pared 0 bases from V and 2 bases from J, leaving 8 bases between. The CDR3 is 14 amino acids. In germline, CDR1 is LNHNV, CDR2 YYDKDF (reference sequence). The chain's CDR3 is CATSRENGPYEQYF. The CDR3 DNA is TGTGCCACCAGCAGAGAGAACGGCCCCTACGAGCAGTACTTC.

This chain links TRBV5-4 with TRBJ1-2, with D perhaps TRBD1 (5 bases). CDR1 and CDR2 from the germline V gene are SGHNT and YYREEE (reference sequence). The CDR3 runs to 14 residues. V was pared by 1 base and J by 3 bases, with 10 bases between. The CDR3 DNA sequence: TGTGCCAGCAGCTTGCTTTGGGACGACTATGGCTACACCTTC. Translated, it gives CASSLLWDDYGYTF. The full variable domain, completed using reference TRBV5-4 and TRBJ1-2, is ETGVTQSPTHLIKTRGQQVTLRCSSQSGHNTVSWYQQALGQGPQFIFQYYREEENGRGNFPPRFSGLQFPNYSSELNVNALELDDSALYLCASSLLWDDYGYTFGSGTRLTVV.

This clonotype was counted only a few times. The chain is built from TRBV4-2 and TRBJ2-7, with 7 nucleotides matching TRBD2. The CDR3 runs to 17 residues. V was pared by 2 bases and J by 4 bases, with 14 bases of the junction left unmatched. Germline lookup yields CDR1 LGHNA and CDR2 YNFKEQ. This chain's CDR3 is CASSQISWEGVLYEQYF. CDR3 coding DNA: TGTGCCAGCAGCCAAATATCGTGGGAGGGAGTCTTATACGAGCAGTACTTC.

This clonotype appeared a few times. The chain is built from TRBV6-2 or TRBV6-3 and TRBJ1-6; the D gene is possibly TRBD1 (6 bases). The V gene lost 3 bases and the J gene lost 9 bases, with 9 bases spanning the gap. The CDR3 runs 13 residues. In germline, CDR1 is MNHEY, CDR2 SVGEGT. The CDR3 nucleotides are TGTGCCAGCAGTTATTCGGACAGTTCACCCCTCCACTTT. Translated, it gives CASSYSDSSPLHF.